Listed here are 10 T cell receptor beta chains from one sample, sequenced in a study of blood T cell repertoires in COVID-19. Measured with immunoSEQ multiplex PCR; TCRdb has only the in-frame clones, and not every one. The sample has approximately 230,000 clones; around 89% are singletons. The sequenced material came from PBMCs or T cells enriched from blood (not recorded which). Receptors were obtained from a woman aged 25 to 45 who had recovered from COVID-19.

The chain employs TRBV7-2 and TRBJ1-5, with 11 bases lining up with TRBD1. This CDR3 has 15 amino acids. The V gene end was trimmed by 4 bases and the J gene end by 6 bases; junction bases not matched to a gene: 5. Germline CDR1 and CDR2: SGHTA and FQGNSA. CDR3 in amino acids: CASSSGTGGRQPQHF. The CDR3 bases are TGTGCCAGCAGCTCCGGGACAGGGGGGCGTCAGCCCCAGCATTTT.

Worth noting for this clone: This same CDR3 is encoded by further DNA sequences in the sample. V and J are TRBV28 and TRBJ1-5; D might be TRBD1 (6 bases). The CDR3 extends over 14 amino acids. V dropped 3 bases and J dropped 4 bases, with 10 bases sitting between them. Germline CDR1 and CDR2: MDHEN and SYDVKM. CDR3: CASSFAGENQPQHF. CDR3 nucleotide sequence: TGTGCCAGCAGTTTCGCAGGGGAGAATCAGCCCCAGCATTTT.

The chain couples TRBV3-1 (or the pseudogene TRBV3-2) to TRBJ1-3, with 9 bases identical to TRBD1. CDR3 length equals 16 residues. With V trimmed by 4 bases and J by 0 bases, 4 bases remained unmatched. Germline lookup yields CDR1 LGHDT and CDR2 YNNKEL (reference sequence). CDR3 loop: CASSPTGGASGNTIYF. Written as DNA, the CDR3 is TGTGCCAGCAGCCCTACAGGGGGCGCCTCTGGAAACACCATATATTTT.

The V call is TRBV3-1 (or the pseudogene TRBV3-2), the J call TRBJ1-1; D is uncertain. The CDR3 totals 12 residues. Germline CDR1 and CDR2: LGHDT and YNNKEL (reference sequence). Trimming left V 10 bases short and J 3 bases short, with 12 bases between. The CDR3 spells CATRASDTEAFF. DNA of the CDR3: TGTGCCACCAGAGCTTCCGACACTGAAGCTTTCTTT.

The rearrangement links TRBV19 to TRBJ1-2; the D gene is possibly TRBD1 (6 bases). V lost 5 bases, J lost 6 bases, and 13 bases lay in between. The CDR3 spans 13 residues. The germline V gene encodes CDR1 LNHDA and CDR2 SQIVND (reference sequence). CDR3: CASSSQGLDGYTF. For the CDR3, the DNA is TGTGCCAGTAGTTCGCAGGGGTTAGATGGCTACACCTTC.

This chain uses TRBV11-2 with TRBJ2-1, with D perhaps matching TRBD2 (5 bases). This CDR3 comprises 12 residues. Germline V gene lookup returns CDR1 SGHAT and CDR2 FQNNGV. The ends were cut back, 1 base at V and 7 bases at J, with 5 bases in the middle. The CDR3 loop is CASSLGRNEQFF. In DNA form, the CDR3 reads TGTGCCAGCAGCTTAGGGAGGAATGAGCAGTTCTTC. Supplemented by reference TRBV11-2 and TRBJ2-1, the full variable domain reads EAGVAQSPRYKIIEKRQSVAFWCNPISGHATLYWYQQILGQGPKLLIQFQNNGVVDDSQLPKDRFSAERLKGVDSTLKIQPAKLEDSAVYLCASSLGRNEQFFGPGTRLTVL.

The chain links TRBV23-1 to TRBJ2-5, with TRBD2 identical over 11 bases. TRBV23-1 belongs to the ORF category, with a function that is uncertain. The CDR3 length is 19 residues. Trimming cost V 4 bases and J 3 bases; bases outside gene matches: 16. The CDR3, as DNA: TGCGCCAGCAGTCTCGCCCCGCCCGTCCCGGGACTAGCGGAAGAGACCCAGTACTTC. Amino acid sequence: CASSLAPPVPGLAEETQYF.

The J gene is TRBJ1-5, the V gene TRBV6-5; 7 nucleotides align to TRBD1. The CDR3 extends over 15 amino acids. V shed 0 bases, J shed 4 bases, and the junction held 3 bases outside the gene matches. Germline lookup yields CDR1 MNHEY and CDR2 SVGAGI. The CDR3 bases are TGTGCCAGCAGTTACTCGGGACAGCAAAATCAGCCCCAGCATTTT. This translates into CASSYSGQQNQPQHF.

V is TRBV11-3 and J is TRBJ2-1; 10 nucleotides match TRBD1. V was pared by 6 bases and J by 7 bases, with 12 bases of the junction left unmatched. CDR3 length: 16 amino acids. Germline V gives CDR1 SGHNT, CDR2 YENEEA. CDR3 in DNA: TGTGCCAGCAGGGAGGGGGCCGGGACAGGGGAAAATGAGCAGTTCTTC. It translates to CASREGAGTGENEQFF.

The genes are TRBV2 and TRBJ1-1, with 7 bases matching TRBD1. With 6 bases clipped from V and 6 bases from J, the junction kept 10 bases outside the gene matches. CDR3 length: 14 residues. Germline V gene data show CDR1 as SNHLY and CDR2 as FYNNEI. Here the CDR3 DNA reads TGTGCCAGCAGCGCAGTGGGTCAGGGGGCTGAAGCTTTCTTT. Its protein product is CASSAVGQGAEAFF.